Listed below are T cell receptor beta chains from one sample, sequenced in a study of control samples from healthy donors and cancer patients. The assay was immunoSEQ multiplex PCR, and TCRdb's table has in-frame clones only and misses some. The table shows over 50,000 clones, with roughly 95% occurring only once. Source material: blood. These receptor sequences come from a young woman in good health. Each CDR3 is given with its conserved first and last residue. Not every row has a clone size; where given, it reads once, few, many or a size class.

j_call v_call clone_size cdr3_aa
TRBJ1-5 TRBV4-3 once CASSHLWGQPQHF
TRBJ2-3 TRBV19 NA CASSGLTYTQYF
TRBJ2-7 TRBV30 once CAWIPRDRTYEQYF
TRBJ1-1 TRBV24-1 NA CATSDSKTVNTEAFF
TRBJ2-1 TRBV19 NA CASGTGLLNEQFF
TRBJ2-7 TRBV6-2/TRBV6-3 NA CASSYLRSRSYVQYF
TRBJ1-1 TRBV16 NA CASSQSVAVTNTEAFF
TRBJ2-1 TRBV4-1 NA CASSQVILLGLAGKNEQFF
TRBJ1-2 TRBV16 NA CASSPLAGFNYGYTF
TRBJ2-2 TRBV27 NA CASSFPGTLGTGELFF
TRBJ2-5 TRBV24-1 NA CATSEGTGGRETQYF
TRBJ1-3 TRBV28 NA CASSLRGHGNTIYF
TRBJ1-2 TRBV28 NA CASSPPTGVYGYTF
TRBJ2-1 TRBV23-1 NA CASSRGITGGNYNEQFF
TRBJ2-5 TRBV7-9 NA CASSTPGRETQYF
TRBJ2-7 TRBV19 NA CASSPRGTGGIEQYF
TRBJ1-1 TRBV5-6 NA CASSLPTGGTTEAFF
TRBJ2-1 TRBV7-9 NA CASRVGAINEQFF
TRBJ1-2 TRBV7-2 NA CASSGLNIGGSSYGYTF
TRBJ2-7 TRBV6-2/TRBV6-3 NA CASSLPHGEQYF
TRBJ2-1 TRBV13 NA CASSLAGEGHEQFF
TRBJ1-2 TRBV6-5 once CASSYRNYGYTF
TRBJ1-2 TRBV6-1 NA CASSEVGRGYGYTF
TRBJ1-1 TRBV5-1 NA CASSLPGTEAFF
TRBJ1-2 TRBV25-1 few CASSEAVTPYGYTF
TRBJ1-1 TRBV18 NA CASSLSGNTEAFF
TRBJ2-2 TRBV5-1 NA CASSPSTLAGNTGELFF
TRBJ2-7 TRBV15 NA CATSRGVGQGYEQYF
TRBJ2-7 TRBV25-1 few CASSGAPKYEQYF
TRBJ2-5 TRBV6-6 NA CASSHGGQGATQYF
TRBJ1-5 TRBV30 once CAWSVGQSRPQHF
TRBJ2-7 TRBV30 NA CAWSVQDYEQYF
TRBJ1-1 TRBV7-9 NA CASSPRTLNTEAFF
TRBJ2-1 TRBV3-1/TRBV3-2 NA CASSQDGGLADEQFF
TRBJ1-2 TRBV28 NA CASSLGQRNYGYTF
TRBJ1-2 TRBV6-5 once CASSRGEGQGYTF
TRBJ2-1 TRBV12-5 once CASGSISTEPEQFF
TRBJ1-5 TRBV4-1 NA CASSHAQGAGNQPQHF
TRBJ2-7 TRBV5-1 NA CASSSWDNNYEQYF
TRBJ2-3 TRBV7-9 NA CASSFRTSGAADTQYF
TRBJ1-1 TRBV11-2 NA CASSSWTGSEAFF
TRBJ2-7 TRBV7-8 NA CASSITSGGTGEQYF
TRBJ1-6 TRBV28 NA CASSRRAGSNSPLHF
TRBJ1-1 TRBV5-4 NA CASSLVGGLGTEAFF
TRBJ1-2 TRBV3-1/TRBV3-2 NA CASSQDRRQGHGYTF
TRBJ1-2 TRBV7-9 NA CASSLAEGAYYGYTF
TRBJ1-1 TRBV5-1 NA CASSAGPVNTEAFF
TRBJ1-1 TRBV7-9 NA CASSRTLFGQGEAFF
TRBJ1-1 TRBV11-2 NA CASSPRQGVTEAFF
TRBJ1-4 TRBV28 NA CASSLPNQAKGEKLFF
TRBJ2-1 TRBV7-9 NA CASSSQLYSEQFF
TRBJ1-1 TRBV4-3 NA CASSDKHDPGAFF
TRBJ1-6 TRBV6-2/TRBV6-3 NA CASSLRGGYSPLHF
TRBJ1-2 TRBV6-5 NA CASGLNYGYTF
TRBJ1-2 TRBV9 NA CASSPDGANYGYTF
TRBJ1-1 TRBV27 NA CASSLSRGANTEAFF